The 26 T cell receptor beta chains given below trace back to one sample, sequenced in a study of blood T cell repertoires in COVID-19. Produced via immunoSEQ multiplex PCR; TCRdb's table is partial and in-frame only. This table has approximately 100,000 clones, 65% to 90% appearing once. Sequencing was done on a sample of PBMCs or T cells enriched from blood (not recorded which). The source of these receptors is a woman between 45 and 65 years old who had recovered from COVID-19.

The chain links TRBV14 to TRBJ2-1, with 7 bases aligning to TRBD2. Looked up from germline, CDR1 is SGHDN and CDR2 is FVKESK. The length of the CDR3 is 15 residues. The V gene end was trimmed by 6 bases and the J gene end by 2 bases; junction bases not matched to a gene: 7. The CDR3 nucleotides read TGTGCCAGCAGTCCACGGGGGGTCCCCTACAATGAGCAGTTCTTC. This codes for CASSPRGVPYNEQFF.

The CDR3 DNA reads as TGTGCCAGCAGCAGAGGACAGAGCTCCTACGAGCAGTACTTC. Its translation: CASSRGQSSYEQYF. V gene TRBV11-3 combines with J gene TRBJ2-7; D might be TRBD1 (6 bases). Germline V gives CDR1 SGHNT, CDR2 YENEEA. V was trimmed by 5 bases and J by 0 bases, leaving 11 bases between them. The CDR3 covers 14 residues.

This chain connects TRBV5-1 to TRBJ2-7, with D perhaps TRBD1 (5 bases). The CDR3 contains 15 residues. Trimming pared 4 bases from V and 0 bases from J, leaving 14 bases between. The germline gives CDR1 SGHRS, CDR2 YFSETQ. CDR3 sequence: CASSPVGASSYEQYF. CDR3 in DNA: TGCGCCAGCAGCCCTGTAGGGGCAAGCTCCTACGAGCAGTACTTC.

The chain carries TRBV19 and TRBJ1-6, with 7 bases matching TRBD1. CDR1 is LNHDA, CDR2 SQIVND, per germline (reference sequence). CDR3 length equals 16 residues. Germline trimming cut 3 bases from V and 5 bases from J; bases unmatched to any gene: 7. CDR3 amino acids: CASSMTGQVDNSPLHF. CDR3 nucleotide sequence: TGTGCCAGTAGTATGACCGGACAGGTCGATAATTCACCCCTCCACTTT.

The chain has TRBV19 and TRBJ2-7; 10 nucleotides match TRBD2. The CDR3 extends over 13 amino acids. Germline V gene lookup returns CDR1 LNHDA and CDR2 SQIVND (reference sequence). The trim removed 10 bases at V and 0 bases at J, leaving 3 bases unmatched. The CDR3 DNA follows: TGTGCCACCACTAGCGGGAACTCCTACGAGCAGTACTTC. As protein: CATTSGNSYEQYF.

The rearrangement joins TRBV11-2 to TRBJ1-1; D unresolved. The CDR3 contains 13 residues. The V and J ends lost 3 bases and 4 bases respectively, with 9 bases between them. In germline, CDR1 is SGHAT, CDR2 FQNNGV. CDR3 sequence: CASSFEGGTEAFF. As DNA, the CDR3 is TGTGCCAGCAGCTTTGAAGGAGGCACTGAAGCTTTCTTT.

This sequence joins TRBV27 and TRBJ1-3; D unresolved. The CDR3 loop spans 13 amino acids. V was clipped by 2 bases and J by 4 bases, with 6 bases between them. CDR1 is MNHEY, CDR2 SMNVEV, per germline (reference sequence). CDR3 sequence: CASSLGQGNTIYF. DNA of the CDR3: TGTGCCAGCAGTTTAGGGCAGGGAAACACCATATATTTT.

The chain recombines TRBV9 with TRBJ1-3, with 7 bases aligning to TRBD1. From germline, CDR1 is SGDLS and CDR2 YYNGEE. The CDR3 extends over 16 amino acids. The ends lost 1 base at V and 0 bases at J; junction bases unmatched: 4. This chain's CDR3 is CASSVLGTASGNTIYF. The CDR3, as DNA: TGTGCCAGCAGCGTACTTGGGACAGCCTCTGGAAACACCATATATTTT.

This clone appeared a few times. This chain joins TRBV5-4 and TRBJ1-5; maybe TRBD1 (6 bases). The CDR3 length is 14 residues. The germline gives CDR1 SGHNT, CDR2 YYREEE (reference sequence). V lost 0 bases to trimming and J lost 2 bases, with 6 bases between them. In DNA, the CDR3 is TGTGCCAGCAGCTTGGAGGGGGGCAATCAGCCCCAGCATTTT. It codes for CASSLEGGNQPQHF.

This clone has a single count. The V call is TRBV19, the J call TRBJ1-4; TRBD1 is a possible D gene (5 bases). The CDR3 runs 15 residues. Trimming took off 3 bases at V and 2 bases at J, with 10 bases between the two ends. CDR1 LNHDA and CDR2 SQIVND come from the germline V gene (reference sequence). The CDR3 DNA reads TGTGCCAGTAGTATTGTCGGGACTACTAATGAAAAACTGTTTTTT. It translates to CASSIVGTTNEKLFF.

This clone was recorded at least ten times. This chain links TRBV5-1 with TRBJ2-7, with TRBD1 matching 9 bases. The CDR3 is made up of 13 amino acids. V lost 4 bases to trimming and J lost 9 bases; unmatched junction nucleotides: 8. Germline V gene sequence: CDR1 SGHRS, CDR2 YFSETQ. CDR3 sequence reads: CASSPTGGAGQYF. The CDR3 DNA follows: TGCGCCAGCAGCCCCACAGGGGGCGCCGGGCAGTACTTC.

The rearrangement uses TRBV18 and TRBJ1-1; a possible D gene is TRBD1 (6 bases). CDR1 KGHSH and CDR2 LQKENI come from the germline V gene. The CDR3 totals 15 residues. Trimming took 2 bases from V and 1 from J, leaving 11 bases between them. In DNA form, the CDR3 reads TGTGCCAGCTCACCAGGGGGGGCGTGGAACACTGAAGCTTTCTTT. Translation: CASSPGGAWNTEAFF.

CDR3 sequence: CASSFGVAGQETQYF. The CDR3 nucleotides are TGTGCCAGCAGCTTCGGGGTAGCGGGGCAAGAGACCCAGTACTTC. The chain joins TRBV11-3 to TRBJ2-5, with 8 bases lining up with TRBD2. This CDR3 has 15 residues. V shed 3 bases and J 2 bases; nucleotides not matched to a gene: 5. Germline loops: CDR1 SGHNT, CDR2 YENEEA.

In this sample, this clone turned up a few times. The J gene is TRBJ1-5, the V gene TRBV2; TRBD1 agrees at 9 bases. The V gene end was trimmed by 1 base and the J gene end by 7 bases; junction bases not matched to a gene: 5. CDR3 length: 15 residues. In germline, CDR1 is SNHLY, CDR2 FYNNEI. The CDR3 region is CASSEGDRVGQPQHF. The CDR3, as DNA: TGTGCCAGCAGTGAAGGGGACAGGGTCGGCCAGCCCCAGCATTTT.

The rearrangement uses TRBV27 and TRBJ1-5, with D possibly being TRBD1 (6 bases). CDR3 length equals 14 residues. Germline values: CDR1 MNHEY, CDR2 SMNVEV (reference sequence). The V end was cut by 5 bases, the J end by 0 bases, with 8 bases between. The CDR3 region is CASSDRNSNQPQHF. The CDR3 DNA is TGTGCCAGCAGTGACAGGAATAGCAATCAGCCCCAGCATTTT.

The chain uses TRBV30 and TRBJ2-3, with TRBD1 identical over 9 bases. The V segment lost 3 bases and the J segment 7 bases; nucleotides outside the gene matches: 11. Germline CDR1 reads GTSNPN; CDR2 reads SVGIG (reference sequence). The CDR3 spans 15 residues. CDR3 protein: CAWSGTGNLKNTQYF. DNA for the CDR3: TGTGCCTGGAGCGGGACAGGGAATTTGAAAAATACGCAGTATTTT.

The chain couples TRBV19 to TRBJ1-5, with 7 nucleotides matching TRBD1. The junction had 4 bases not matched to a gene; V was cut back by 1 base and J by 1 base. This CDR3 spans 16 amino acids. Germline assignment: CDR1 LNHDA and CDR2 SQIVND (reference sequence). In DNA form, the CDR3 reads TGTGCCAGTAGTATAGCGACAGGGAGAAGCAATCAGCCCCAGCATTTT. This gives the protein CASSIATGRSNQPQHF.

V usage is TRBV11-3 and J usage is TRBJ2-5, with D unresolved. V lost 0 bases to trimming and J lost 5 bases, with 13 bases between them. Per germline, CDR1 SGHNT and CDR2 YENEEA. The CDR3 covers 15 residues. The CDR3 is CASSLDGRQPETQYF. CDR3 bases: TGTGCCAGCAGCTTAGATGGTCGACAACCCGAGACCCAGTACTTC.

The rearrangement uses TRBV28 and TRBJ1-1, with D perhaps TRBD1 (6 bases). V dropped 3 bases and J dropped 4 bases, with 12 bases sitting between them. Germline CDR1 reads MDHEN; CDR2 reads SYDVKM. The CDR3 consists of 14 residues. CDR3 region: CASSFRGQLTEAFF. In DNA, the CDR3 is TGTGCCAGCAGTTTCAGGGGCCAACTCACTGAAGCTTTCTTT.

V and J are TRBV7-2 and TRBJ1-2, with D uncertain. This CDR3 contains 13 residues. Germline CDR1 is SGHTA and CDR2 is FQGNSA. V lost 2 bases to trimming and J lost 1 base, with 5 bases between them. The CDR3 region is CASSLKSNYGYTF. CDR3 coding DNA: TGTGCCAGCAGCTTAAAGAGTAACTATGGCTACACCTTC.

The J gene is TRBJ1-1, the V gene TRBV27; tentative D call: TRBD1 (6 bases). Germline V gives CDR1 MNHEY, CDR2 SMNVEV (reference sequence). This CDR3 has 15 amino acids. Trimming took off 6 bases at V and 3 bases at J, with 17 bases between the two ends. In DNA, the CDR3 is TGTGCCAGCAGGGGCATACAGGGTGGGTACACTGAAGCTTTCTTT. Translating it yields CASRGIQGGYTEAFF.

This chain connects TRBV28 to TRBJ2-7; TRBD1 agrees at 10 bases. CDR3 length: 12 residues. Germline V gene data show CDR1 as MDHEN and CDR2 as SYDVKM. The V and J ends lost 10 bases and 2 bases, in that order; junction bases with no gene match: 2. The CDR3 nucleotides are TGTGCCACAGGACAGGGGGCCTACGAGCAGTACTTC. Translation gives CATGQGAYEQYF. The full variable domain, its missing parts supplied by reference TRBV28 and TRBJ2-7, is DVKVTQSSRYLVKRTGEKVFLECVQDMDHENMFWYRQDPGLGLRLIYFSYDVKMKEKGDIPEGYSVSREKKERFSLILESASTNQTSMYLCATGQGAYEQYFGPGTRLTVT.

The chain uses TRBV5-1 and TRBJ1-1; 7 nucleotides align to TRBD1. The V gene end was trimmed by 4 bases and the J gene end by 4 bases; junction bases not matched to a gene: 7. CDR1 is SGHRS, CDR2 YFSETQ, per germline. The CDR3 consists of 14 residues. As DNA, the CDR3 is TGCGCCAGCAGCCAGAAAGGGGGCACCACTGAAGCTTTCTTT. Protein: CASSQKGGTTEAFF.

This rearrangement joins TRBV19 to TRBJ1-1; a weak D match, TRBD1 (5 bases). Germline V gives CDR1 LNHDA, CDR2 SQIVND (reference sequence). This CDR3 spans 14 amino acids. V gave up 5 bases and J gave up 2 bases, with 12 bases separating them. The CDR3 DNA reads as TGTGCCAGTAGTCTCATGGGGGGTAACACTGAAGCTTTCTTT. Its protein is CASSLMGGNTEAFF.

The J gene is TRBJ1-6, the V gene TRBV27; the D gene is possibly TRBD1 (5 bases). Germline CDR1 MNHEY, CDR2 SMNVEV (reference sequence). The CDR3 has 16 residues. V was shortened by 1 base and J by 6 bases, with 13 bases between the two germline ends. The DNA of the CDR3 is TGTGCCAGCAGTTTATGGGGGGACGGGATTAATTCACCCCTCCACTTT. Translating it yields CASSLWGDGINSPLHF.

The chain carries TRBV28 and TRBJ2-3, with TRBD1 as a possible D gene (7 bases). Trimming shortened V by 6 bases and J by 3 bases, and 10 bases separated the two germline ends. Germline V gene data show CDR1 as MDHEN and CDR2 as SYDVKM. The CDR3 loop spans 13 amino acids. The CDR3: CASSSGGTDTQYF. The CDR3 DNA reads TGTGCCAGCAGCTCAGGGGGGACAGATACGCAGTATTTT.